The 19 T cell receptor beta chains in this list originate from one sample, sequenced in a study of blood T cell repertoires in COVID-19. The table came from immunoSEQ multiplex PCR; TCRdb's copy has only in-frame clones and leaves some out. The table shows around 180,000 clones, with over 65% occurring only once. Sequencing used peripheral blood. The receptors originated from a woman aged 80 or older with acute or convalescent COVID-19.

This rearrangement joins TRBV6-5 to TRBJ1-2; TRBD1 agrees at 10 bases. The V gene's germline CDR1 is MNHEY and CDR2 SVGAGI. Trimming took 6 bases from V and 8 from J; bases not matched to a gene: 12. This CDR3 has 15 amino acids. CDR3 in amino acids: CASRTGTGASEGYTF. For the CDR3, the DNA is TGTGCCAGCAGGACCGGGACAGGGGCGTCCGAGGGCTACACCTTC.

The chain links TRBV7-2 to TRBJ2-1; TRBD2 agrees at 13 bases. The CDR3 consists of 18 residues. Germline loops: CDR1 SGHTA, CDR2 FQGNSA. Trimming took 5 bases from V and 4 from J; bases not matched to a gene: 11. The CDR3, as DNA: TGTGCCAGCAGCCAAACTAGCGGGAGGGCCCCGCCATACAATGAGCAGTTCTTC. Protein: CASSQTSGRAPPYNEQFF.

J is TRBJ1-1 and V is TRBV3-1 (or the pseudogene TRBV3-2); D is unclear. CDR3 length: 13 residues. The V gene's germline CDR1 is LGHDT and CDR2 YNNKEL (reference sequence). Trimming took off 0 bases at V and 3 bases at J, with 5 bases between the two ends. CDR3 residues: CASSQEGDTEAFF. DNA for the CDR3: TGTGCCAGCAGCCAAGAAGGAGACACTGAAGCTTTCTTT.

This chain joins TRBV19 and TRBJ1-5; D call uncertain. V lost 5 bases, J lost 6 bases, and 11 bases lay in between. The CDR3 is 13 residues long. Per the germline V gene, CDR1 is LNHDA and CDR2 is SQIVND (reference sequence). As DNA, the CDR3 is TGTGCCAGTAGTCAAAGTGCGGGTCAGCCCCAGCATTTT. It specifies CASSQSAGQPQHF.

This chain links TRBV2 with TRBJ1-5; TRBD1 aligns across 11 bases. Germline CDR1 and CDR2: SNHLY and FYNNEI. V was clipped by 6 bases and J by 5 bases; unmatched bases: 6. The CDR3 has 15 residues. In DNA form, the CDR3 reads TGTGCCAGCAGCCGGGACAGGGGGAGCGATCAGCCCCAGCATTTT. Protein sequence: CASSRDRGSDQPQHF.

The chain links TRBV7-3 to TRBJ1-3; 9 bases align to TRBD1. J lost 4 bases, V lost 2 bases, and 9 bases had no gene match. This CDR3 is 17 amino acids long. In germline, CDR1 is SGHTA, CDR2 FQGTGA. This CDR3 reads CASSLGGPGQGGNTIYF. CDR3 sequence (DNA): TGTGCCAGCAGCTTAGGGGGCCCGGGACAGGGAGGAAACACCATATATTTT.

This clone came up once. CDR3 DNA sequence: TGTGCCAGTATACAGGGATTCAAAGATGGCTACACCTTC. Protein: CASIQGFKDGYTF. This chain links TRBV6-5 with TRBJ1-2; maybe TRBD1 (6 bases). CDR3 length: 13 residues. V gave up 9 bases and J gave up 6 bases, with 17 bases separating them. The V gene's germline CDR1 is MNHEY and CDR2 SVGAGI.

The rearrangement uses TRBV3-1 (or the pseudogene TRBV3-2) and TRBJ2-2; 9 nucleotides align to TRBD2. Germline V gene data show CDR1 as LGHDT and CDR2 as YNNKEL (reference sequence). The CDR3 is 16 residues long. The junction had 3 bases not matched to a gene; V was cut back by 1 base and J by 3 bases. The CDR3 nucleotides read TGTGCCAGCAGCCAAGGGACTAGCGACTACACCGGGGAGCTGTTTTTT. Translated, it gives CASSQGTSDYTGELFF.

This chain connects TRBV29-1 to TRBJ1-5; the D is unclear. The CDR3 has 13 residues. Trimming stripped 4 bases from V and 4 bases from J, with 11 bases between. Germline CDR1 SQVTM, CDR2 ANQGSEA. CDR3 nucleotides: TGCAGCGTTGTGACTTCTGTGAATCAGCCCCAGCATTTT. This gives the protein CSVVTSVNQPQHF.

This clone has a handful of counts. The chain couples TRBV28 to TRBJ1-1; 8 nucleotides align to TRBD1. The V and J ends lost 2 bases and 5 bases, in that order; junction bases with no gene match: 13. This CDR3 is built from 17 residues. The germline V gene has CDR1 MDHEN and CDR2 SYDVKM. The CDR3 protein is CASSLGGAGGTSTEAFF. CDR3 nucleotides: TGTGCCAGCAGTTTAGGCGGGGCAGGGGGCACGAGTACTGAAGCTTTCTTT.

The chain combines TRBV11-2 with TRBJ1-3; D is perhaps TRBD1 (6 bases). Trimming left V 3 bases short and J 4 bases short, with 13 bases between. Germline V gene sequence: CDR1 SGHAT, CDR2 FQNNGV. The CDR3 runs to 15 residues. This chain's CDR3 is CASSFGGPGGNTIYF. CDR3 nucleotide sequence: TGTGCCAGCAGCTTCGGGGGGCCGGGGGGAAACACCATATATTTT.

This chain connects TRBV4-3 to TRBJ2-7; 7 bases agree with TRBD1. Trimming cost V 4 bases and J 3 bases; bases outside gene matches: 9. Germline assignment: CDR1 LGHNA and CDR2 YSLEER. The length of the CDR3 is 15 residues. CDR3 sequence reads: CASSPLPGQNYEQYF. The CDR3 DNA is TGCGCCAGCAGCCCCCTCCCGGGACAGAACTACGAGCAGTACTTC.

CDR3: CASSPTGIYGYTF. As DNA, the CDR3 is TGTGCCAGCAGCCCGACAGGCATATATGGCTACACCTTC. The chain links TRBV7-2 to TRBJ1-2; D perhaps matches TRBD1 (6 bases). The germline CDR1 and CDR2 sequences are SGHTA and FQGNSA. Trimming removed 5 bases at V and 5 bases at J, with 12 bases between. CDR3 size: 13 residues.

Turning to this clone: Distinct nucleotide sequences in the sample also encode this CDR3. The chain couples TRBV9 to TRBJ2-7; 12 bases agree with TRBD2. Germline loops: CDR1 SGDLS, CDR2 YYNGEE. There are 15 residues in the CDR3. Unmatched junction bases numbered 4, after V lost 3 bases and J lost 3 bases. CDR3 sequence reads: CASSAETSGSYEQYF. The CDR3 DNA reads as TGTGCCAGCAGCGCGGAGACTAGCGGGAGCTACGAGCAGTACTTC.

The chain joins TRBV11-2 to TRBJ1-1, with D hard to call. This CDR3 is 11 amino acids long. V was pared by 5 bases and J by 6 bases, with 7 bases between. Germline V lookup: CDR1 SGHAT, CDR2 FQNNGV. The CDR3 region is CASSRSPEAFF. CDR3 bases: TGTGCCAGCAGCAGGAGTCCTGAAGCTTTCTTT.

The J gene is TRBJ2-2, the V gene TRBV7-2, with a weak D call TRBD1 (6 bases). CDR1 and CDR2 from the germline V gene are SGHTA and FQGNSA. V was clipped by 8 bases and J by 5 bases, with 18 bases between them. The CDR3 consists of 15 residues. The CDR3 region has the DNA TGTGCCAGCGTCAGGGGAAGCGGCGGGACCGGGGAGCTGTTTTTT. This gives the protein CASVRGSGGTGELFF.

The chain is built from TRBV7-6 and TRBJ2-1; no reliable D call. This CDR3 spans 13 amino acids. The ends were cut back, 4 bases at V and 6 bases at J, with 10 bases in the middle. Germline CDR1 SGHVS, CDR2 FNYEAQ. Here the CDR3 reads CASSSMPGNEQFF. In nucleotides, the CDR3 is TGTGCCAGCAGCTCGATGCCGGGCAATGAGCAGTTCTTC. The complete variable domain, with remaining parts taken from reference TRBV7-6 and TRBJ2-1, reads GAGVSQSPRYKVTKRGQDVALRCDPISGHVSLYWYRQALGQGPEFLTYFNYEAQQDKSGLPNDRFSAERPEGSISTLTIQRTEQRDSAMYRCASSSMPGNEQFFGPGTRLTVL.

The chain employs TRBV6-5 and TRBJ2-7, with 7 bases identical to TRBD1. The CDR3 extends over 15 amino acids. The germline V gene has CDR1 MNHEY and CDR2 SVGAGI. V lost 5 bases, J lost 4 bases, and 11 bases stayed unmatched. The CDR3 DNA is TGTGCCAGCAGTCCAACAGGGGAAAGGTATTACGAGCAGTACTTC. Translated, it gives CASSPTGERYYEQYF.

The V and J genes are TRBV11-2 and TRBJ2-1; 10 positions match TRBD1. J gave up 6 bases and V 6 bases, and 5 bases lay outside the gene matches. Germline CDR1 SGHAT, CDR2 FQNNGV. The CDR3 totals 14 residues. CDR3 sequence: CASRGTGVGNEQFF. CDR3 sequence (DNA): TGTGCCAGCAGGGGGACAGGGGTGGGCAATGAGCAGTTCTTC.